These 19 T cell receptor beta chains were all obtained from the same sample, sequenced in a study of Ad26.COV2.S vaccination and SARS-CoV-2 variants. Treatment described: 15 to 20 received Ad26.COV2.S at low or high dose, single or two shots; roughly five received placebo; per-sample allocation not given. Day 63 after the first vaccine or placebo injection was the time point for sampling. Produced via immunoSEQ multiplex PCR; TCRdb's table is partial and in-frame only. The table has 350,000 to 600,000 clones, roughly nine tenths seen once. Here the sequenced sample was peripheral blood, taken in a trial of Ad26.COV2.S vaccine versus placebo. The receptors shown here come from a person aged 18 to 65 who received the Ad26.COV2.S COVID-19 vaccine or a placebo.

The CDR3 loop reads CASSSSGLAGVGSYNEQFF. The CDR3 DNA sequence: TGTGCCAGCAGCTCATCGGGACTAGCGGGAGTTGGCTCCTACAATGAGCAGTTCTTC. This chain joins TRBV11-2 and TRBJ2-1; 14 bases are shared with TRBD2. The CDR3 loop spans 19 amino acids. The germline V gene encodes CDR1 SGHAT and CDR2 FQNNGV. V lost 4 bases to trimming and J lost 0 bases; unmatched junction nucleotides: 8.

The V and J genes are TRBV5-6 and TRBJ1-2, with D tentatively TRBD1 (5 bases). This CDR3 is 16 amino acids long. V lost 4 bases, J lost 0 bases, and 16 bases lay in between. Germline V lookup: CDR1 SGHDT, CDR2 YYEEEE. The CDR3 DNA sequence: TGTGCCAGCAGCGATGGCTGGGCAGGGACTAACTATGGCTACACCTTC. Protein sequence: CASSDGWAGTNYGYTF.

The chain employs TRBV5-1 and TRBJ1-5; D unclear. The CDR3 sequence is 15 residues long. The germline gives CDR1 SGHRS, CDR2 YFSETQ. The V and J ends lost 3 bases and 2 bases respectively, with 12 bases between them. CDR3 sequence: CASSSTLVGNQPQHF. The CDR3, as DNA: TGCGCCAGCAGCTCAACCCTTGTGGGCAATCAGCCCCAGCATTTT.

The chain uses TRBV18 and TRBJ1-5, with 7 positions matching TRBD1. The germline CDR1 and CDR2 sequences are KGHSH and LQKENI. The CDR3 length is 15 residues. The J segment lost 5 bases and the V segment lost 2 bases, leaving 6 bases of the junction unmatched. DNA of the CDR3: TGTGCCAGCTCACCAGTGGCAGGGGGGGATCAGCCCCAGCATTTT. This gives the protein CASSPVAGGDQPQHF.

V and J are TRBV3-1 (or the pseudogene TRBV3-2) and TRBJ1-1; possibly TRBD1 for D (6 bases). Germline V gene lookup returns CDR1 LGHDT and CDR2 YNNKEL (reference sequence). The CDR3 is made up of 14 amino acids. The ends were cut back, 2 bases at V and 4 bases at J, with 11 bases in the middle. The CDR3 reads CASSQRGAVTEAFF. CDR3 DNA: TGTGCCAGCAGCCAACGGGGGGCAGTCACTGAAGCTTTCTTT.

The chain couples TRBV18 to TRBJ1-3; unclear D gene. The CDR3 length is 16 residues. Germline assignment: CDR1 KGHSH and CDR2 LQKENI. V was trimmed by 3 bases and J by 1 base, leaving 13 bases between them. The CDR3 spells CASSPWGQGSGNTIYF. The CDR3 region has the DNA TGTGCCAGCTCACCGTGGGGTCAAGGTTCTGGAAACACCATATATTTT.

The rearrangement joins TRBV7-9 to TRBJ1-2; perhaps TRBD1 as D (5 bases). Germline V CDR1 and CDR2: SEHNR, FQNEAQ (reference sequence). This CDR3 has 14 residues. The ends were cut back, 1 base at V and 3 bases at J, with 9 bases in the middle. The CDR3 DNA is TGTGCCAGCAGCTTAGGGGACTCTTACTATGGCTACACCTTC. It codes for CASSLGDSYYGYTF.

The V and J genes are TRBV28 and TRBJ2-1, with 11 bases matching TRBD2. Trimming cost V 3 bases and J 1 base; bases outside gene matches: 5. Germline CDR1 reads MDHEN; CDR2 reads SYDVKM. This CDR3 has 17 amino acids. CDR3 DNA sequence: TGTGCCAGCAGTTTTACTAGCGGGAGTCTATCCTACAATGAGCAGTTCTTC. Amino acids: CASSFTSGSLSYNEQFF.

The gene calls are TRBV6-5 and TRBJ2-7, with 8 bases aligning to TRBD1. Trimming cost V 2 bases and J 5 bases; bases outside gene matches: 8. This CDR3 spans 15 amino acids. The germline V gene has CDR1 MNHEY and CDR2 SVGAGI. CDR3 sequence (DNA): TGTGCCAGCAGTTACCTGCCGACAGGGGTCAACGAGCAGTACTTC. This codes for CASSYLPTGVNEQYF.

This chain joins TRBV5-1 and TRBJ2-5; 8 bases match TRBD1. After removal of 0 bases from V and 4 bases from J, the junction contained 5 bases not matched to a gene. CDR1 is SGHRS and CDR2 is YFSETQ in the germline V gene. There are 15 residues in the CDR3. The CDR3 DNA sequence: TGCGCCAGCAGCTTGGCAGGGGGCAGGGTAGAGACCCAGTACTTC. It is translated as CASSLAGGRVETQYF.

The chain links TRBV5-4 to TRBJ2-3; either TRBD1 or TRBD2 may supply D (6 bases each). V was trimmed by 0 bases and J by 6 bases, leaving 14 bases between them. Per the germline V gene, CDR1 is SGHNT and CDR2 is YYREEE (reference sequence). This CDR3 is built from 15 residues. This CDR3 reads CASSLVEGDKDTQYF. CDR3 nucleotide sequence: TGTGCCAGCAGCTTGGTGGAGGGGGACAAGGATACGCAGTATTTT.

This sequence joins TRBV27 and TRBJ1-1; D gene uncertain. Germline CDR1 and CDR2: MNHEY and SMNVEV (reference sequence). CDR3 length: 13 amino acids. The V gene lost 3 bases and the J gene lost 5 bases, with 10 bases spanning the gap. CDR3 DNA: TGTGCCAGCAGTTTGGTTAGCGATACTGAAGCTTTCTTT. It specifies CASSLVSDTEAFF.

CDR3 amino acids: CASRPASQETQYF. Written as DNA, the CDR3 is TGTGCCAGCAGACCCGCTTCCCAAGAGACCCAGTACTTC. This chain links TRBV6-6 with TRBJ2-5; D remains ambiguous. V gave up 6 bases and J gave up 1 base, with 9 bases separating them. Germline CDR1 reads MNHNY; CDR2 reads SVGAGI (reference sequence). The CDR3 sequence is 13 residues long.

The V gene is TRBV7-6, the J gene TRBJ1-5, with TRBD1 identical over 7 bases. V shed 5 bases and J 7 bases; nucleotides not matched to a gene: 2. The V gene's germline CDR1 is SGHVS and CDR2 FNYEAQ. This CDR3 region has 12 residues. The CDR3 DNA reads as TGTGCCAGCAGCGCACAGGGGCAGCCCCAGCATTTT. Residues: CASSAQGQPQHF.

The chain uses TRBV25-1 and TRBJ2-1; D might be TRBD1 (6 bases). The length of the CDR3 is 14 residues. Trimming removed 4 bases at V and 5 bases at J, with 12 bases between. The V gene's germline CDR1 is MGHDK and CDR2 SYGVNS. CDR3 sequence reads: CASSGYRGNNEQFF. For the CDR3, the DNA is TGTGCCAGCAGTGGTTATAGGGGGAACAATGAGCAGTTCTTC.

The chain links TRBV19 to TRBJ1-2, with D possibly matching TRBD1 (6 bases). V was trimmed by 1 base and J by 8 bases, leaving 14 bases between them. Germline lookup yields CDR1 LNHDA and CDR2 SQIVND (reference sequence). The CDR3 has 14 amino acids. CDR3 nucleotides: TGTGCCAGTAGTATAGGCCAGGGGATGCGGGGCTACACCTTC. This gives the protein CASSIGQGMRGYTF.

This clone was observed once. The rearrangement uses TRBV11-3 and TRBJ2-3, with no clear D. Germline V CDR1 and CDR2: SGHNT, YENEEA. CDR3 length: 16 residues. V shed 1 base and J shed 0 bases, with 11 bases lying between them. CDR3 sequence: CASSLGGPPSTDTQYF. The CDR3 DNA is TGTGCCAGCAGCTTAGGGGGTCCCCCTAGCACAGATACGCAGTATTTT.

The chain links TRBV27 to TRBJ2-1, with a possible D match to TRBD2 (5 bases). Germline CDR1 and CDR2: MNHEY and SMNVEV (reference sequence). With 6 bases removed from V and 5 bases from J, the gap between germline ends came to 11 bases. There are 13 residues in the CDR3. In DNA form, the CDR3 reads TGTGCCAGCAGCGGGGTTTTTGACAATGAGCAGTTCTTC. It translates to CASSGVFDNEQFF.

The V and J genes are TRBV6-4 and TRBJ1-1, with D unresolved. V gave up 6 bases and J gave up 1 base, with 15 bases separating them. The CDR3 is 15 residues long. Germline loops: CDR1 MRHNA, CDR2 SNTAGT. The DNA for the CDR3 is TGTGCCAGCAGCCCCGGGTCGCCGGGGAACACTGAAGCTTTCTTT. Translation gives CASSPGSPGNTEAFF.